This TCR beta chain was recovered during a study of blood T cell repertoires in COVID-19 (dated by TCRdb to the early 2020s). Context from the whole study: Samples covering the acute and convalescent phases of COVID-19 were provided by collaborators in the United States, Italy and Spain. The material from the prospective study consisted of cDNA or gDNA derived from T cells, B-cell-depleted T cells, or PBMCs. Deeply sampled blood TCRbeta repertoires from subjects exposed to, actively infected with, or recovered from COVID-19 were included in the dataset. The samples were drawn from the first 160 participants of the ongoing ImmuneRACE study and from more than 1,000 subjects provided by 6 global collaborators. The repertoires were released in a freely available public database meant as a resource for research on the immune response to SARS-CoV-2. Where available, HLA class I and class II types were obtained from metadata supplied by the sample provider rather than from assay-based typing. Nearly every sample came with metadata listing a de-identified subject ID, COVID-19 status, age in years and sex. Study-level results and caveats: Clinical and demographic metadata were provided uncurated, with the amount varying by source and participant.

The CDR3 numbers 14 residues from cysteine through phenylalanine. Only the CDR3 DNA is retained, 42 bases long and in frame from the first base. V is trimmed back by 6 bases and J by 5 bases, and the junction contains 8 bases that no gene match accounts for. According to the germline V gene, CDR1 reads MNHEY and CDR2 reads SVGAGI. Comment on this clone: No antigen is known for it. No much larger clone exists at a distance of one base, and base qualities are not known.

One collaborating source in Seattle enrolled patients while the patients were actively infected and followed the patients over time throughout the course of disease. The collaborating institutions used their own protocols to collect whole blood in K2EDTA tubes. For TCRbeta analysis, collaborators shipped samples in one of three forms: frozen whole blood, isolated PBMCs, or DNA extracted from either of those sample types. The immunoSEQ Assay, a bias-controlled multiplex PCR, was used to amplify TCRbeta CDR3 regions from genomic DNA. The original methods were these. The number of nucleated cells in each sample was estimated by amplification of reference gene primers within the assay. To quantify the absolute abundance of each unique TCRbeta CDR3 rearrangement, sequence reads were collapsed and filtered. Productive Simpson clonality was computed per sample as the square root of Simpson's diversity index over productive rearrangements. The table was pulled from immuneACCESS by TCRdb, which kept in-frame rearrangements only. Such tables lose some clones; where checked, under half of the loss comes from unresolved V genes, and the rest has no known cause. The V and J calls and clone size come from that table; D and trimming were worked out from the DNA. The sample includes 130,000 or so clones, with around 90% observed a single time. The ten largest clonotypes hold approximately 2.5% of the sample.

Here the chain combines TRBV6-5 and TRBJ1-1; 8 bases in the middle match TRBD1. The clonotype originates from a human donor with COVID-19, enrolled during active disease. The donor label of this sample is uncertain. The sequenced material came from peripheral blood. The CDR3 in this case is CASSSDRGVTEAFF. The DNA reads TGTGCCAGCAGCTCAGACAGGGGTGTGACTGAAGCTTTCTTT.